This TCR beta chain was identified in a study of regulatory T cells in long-lasting Graves disease. The authors built TCR beta libraries using iRepertoire HTBI primers and Arm-PCR of CDR3 regions. From the multiplex PCR reads, TCRdb called clonotypes with MiXCR, one entry per CDR3 protein. The data contain roughly 490,000 distinct CDR3 sequences, about 20% of them seen just once; the ten biggest clones take up about 12%. This sample's time point: persistent/refractory GD, antithyroid drugs over 5 years with positive TRAb. RNA extracted from PBMCs served as the sequencing template. Patients came from an endocrinology department in Xi'an, China. This clonotype was observed a handful of times. Antigen specificity is unknown. Notes on the study in general: Patients whose Graves' disease persisted exhibited lower TCR diversity than those newly diagnosed. A greater number of public clonotypes (2,741) was shared by persistent patients than by new patients (about 960).

The CDR3 length is 15 residues. Trimming cost V 2 bases and J 2 bases; bases outside gene matches: 5. CDR1 is SGHTA, CDR2 FQGNSA, per germline. This sample comprised peripheral blood mononuclear cells (PBMCs), obtained when the disease was refractory, from a patient treated with antithyroid drugs. The TCR sequence derives from a female donor with Graves disease. The chain combines TRBV7-2 with TRBJ2-5; 7 nucleotides agree with TRBD1. CDR3 sequence (DNA): TGTGCCAGCAGCTTATACGGGACAGTACAAGAGACCCAGTACTTC. This encodes CASSLYGTVQETQYF.